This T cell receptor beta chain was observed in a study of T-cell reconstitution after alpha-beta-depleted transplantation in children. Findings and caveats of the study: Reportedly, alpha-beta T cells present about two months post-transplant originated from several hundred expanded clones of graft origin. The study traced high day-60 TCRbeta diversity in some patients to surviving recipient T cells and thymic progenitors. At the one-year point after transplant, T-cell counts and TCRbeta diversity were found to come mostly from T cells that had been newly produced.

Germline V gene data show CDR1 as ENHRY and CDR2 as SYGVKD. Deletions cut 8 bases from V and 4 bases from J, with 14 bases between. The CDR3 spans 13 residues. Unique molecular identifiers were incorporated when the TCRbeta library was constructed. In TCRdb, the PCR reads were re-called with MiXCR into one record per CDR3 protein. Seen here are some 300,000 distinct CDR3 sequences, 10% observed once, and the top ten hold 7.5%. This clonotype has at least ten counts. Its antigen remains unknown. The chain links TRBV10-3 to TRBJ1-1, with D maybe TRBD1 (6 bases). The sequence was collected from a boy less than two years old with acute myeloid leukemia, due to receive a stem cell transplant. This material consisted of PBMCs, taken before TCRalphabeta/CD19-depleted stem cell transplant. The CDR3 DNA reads TGTGCCATCGATCAGGGGTACGGCACTGAAGCTTTCTTT. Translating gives CAIDQGYGTEAFF.